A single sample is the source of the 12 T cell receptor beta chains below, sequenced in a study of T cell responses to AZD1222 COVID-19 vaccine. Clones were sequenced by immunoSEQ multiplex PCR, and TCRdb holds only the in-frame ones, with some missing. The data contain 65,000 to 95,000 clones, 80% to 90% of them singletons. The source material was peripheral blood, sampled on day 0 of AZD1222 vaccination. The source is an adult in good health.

The CDR3 DNA reads TGCGCCAGCAGCTTGACCGGGGGGAGGTATGAGCAGTACTTC. This sequence encodes CASSLTGGRYEQYF. The chain uses TRBV5-1 and TRBJ2-7; 7 nucleotides align to TRBD2. The CDR3 is 14 residues long. Losses at the gene ends were 1 base for V and 7 bases for J; bases not matched to a gene: 8. Germline assignment: CDR1 SGHRS and CDR2 YFSETQ.

The CDR3 DNA sequence: TGTGCCAGCAGCTTAGATCGGGCACATGAGCAGTTCTTC. This translates into CASSLDRAHEQFF. The V and J genes are TRBV11-2 and TRBJ2-1; D is ambiguous. Per the germline V gene, CDR1 is SGHAT and CDR2 is FQNNGV. CDR3 size: 13 residues. Trimming took 0 bases from V and 8 from J, leaving 8 bases between them. The full variable domain, in which reference TRBV11-2 and TRBJ2-1 provide the parts outside the CDR3, is EAGVAQSPRYKIIEKRQSVAFWCNPISGHATLYWYQQILGQGPKLLIQFQNNGVVDDSQLPKDRFSAERLKGVDSTLKIQPAKLEDSAVYLCASSLDRAHEQFFGPGTRLTVL.

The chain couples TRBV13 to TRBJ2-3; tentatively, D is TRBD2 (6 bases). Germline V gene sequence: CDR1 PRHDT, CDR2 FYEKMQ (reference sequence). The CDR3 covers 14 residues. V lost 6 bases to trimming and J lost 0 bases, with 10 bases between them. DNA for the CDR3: TGTGCCAGCAGAATAGCGGCCAGCACAGATACGCAGTATTTT. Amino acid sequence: CASRIAASTDTQYF.

Here the CDR3 DNA reads TGTGCCAGCAGTCCACTAGAAGACCCGGAGACCCAGTACTTC. Translated, it gives CASSPLEDPETQYF. The chain employs TRBV25-1 and TRBJ2-5; D might be TRBD2 (5 bases). The CDR3 contains 14 residues. V lost 5 bases to trimming and J lost 5 bases, with 15 bases between them. Germline V gene sequence: CDR1 MGHDK, CDR2 SYGVNS.

CDR3 amino acids: CASSQDGGRGGATQYF. DNA for the CDR3: TGCGCCAGCAGCCAAGATGGCGGACGCGGGGGGGCAACCCAGTACTTC. The chain uses TRBV4-3 and TRBJ2-5; 9 bases agree with TRBD2. Germline V CDR1 and CDR2: LGHNA, YSLEER. V lost 0 bases and J lost 8; bases outside the gene matches: 10. This CDR3 has 16 amino acids.

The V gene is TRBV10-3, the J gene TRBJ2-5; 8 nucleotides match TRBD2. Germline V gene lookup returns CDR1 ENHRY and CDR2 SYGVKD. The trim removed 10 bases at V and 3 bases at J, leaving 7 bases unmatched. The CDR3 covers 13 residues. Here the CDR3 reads CATGGTREETQYF. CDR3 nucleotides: TGTGCCACCGGAGGGACTAGAGAAGAGACCCAGTACTTC.

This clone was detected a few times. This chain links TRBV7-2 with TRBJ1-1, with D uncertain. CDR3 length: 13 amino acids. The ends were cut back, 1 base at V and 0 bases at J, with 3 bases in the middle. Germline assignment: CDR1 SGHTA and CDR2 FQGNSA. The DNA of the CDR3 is TGTGCCAGCAGCTTAGTTATGAACACTGAAGCTTTCTTT. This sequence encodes CASSLVMNTEAFF.

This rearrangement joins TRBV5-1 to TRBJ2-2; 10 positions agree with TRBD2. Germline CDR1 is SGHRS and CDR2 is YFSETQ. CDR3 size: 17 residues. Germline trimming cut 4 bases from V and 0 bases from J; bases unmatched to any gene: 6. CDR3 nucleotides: TGCGCCAGCAGCCGGCTAGCGGGGGCGGCGAACACCGGGGAGCTGTTTTTT. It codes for CASSRLAGAANTGELFF.

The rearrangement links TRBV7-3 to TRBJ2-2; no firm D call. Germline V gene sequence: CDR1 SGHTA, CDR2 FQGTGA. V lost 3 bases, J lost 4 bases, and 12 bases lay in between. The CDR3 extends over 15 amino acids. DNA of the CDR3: TGTGCCAGCAGCTTGGACGCCTCGAGCACCGGGGAGCTGTTTTTT. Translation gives CASSLDASSTGELFF.

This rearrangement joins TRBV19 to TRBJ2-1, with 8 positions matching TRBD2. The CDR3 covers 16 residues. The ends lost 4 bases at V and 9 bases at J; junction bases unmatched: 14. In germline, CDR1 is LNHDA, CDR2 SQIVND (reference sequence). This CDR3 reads CASSNPNSGEGGEQFF. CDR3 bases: TGTGCCAGTAGTAACCCCAATAGCGGGGAAGGGGGTGAGCAGTTCTTC.

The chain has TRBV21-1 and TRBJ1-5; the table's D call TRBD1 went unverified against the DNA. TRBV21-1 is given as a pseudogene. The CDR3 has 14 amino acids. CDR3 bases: TGTGCCAGCAGCAAAGACAGGAACAATCAGCCCCAGCATTTT. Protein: CASSKDRNNQPQHF.

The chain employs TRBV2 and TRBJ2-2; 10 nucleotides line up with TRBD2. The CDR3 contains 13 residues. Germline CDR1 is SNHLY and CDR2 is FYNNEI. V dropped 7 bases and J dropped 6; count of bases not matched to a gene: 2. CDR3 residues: CASNSGGPGELFF. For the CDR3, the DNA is TGTGCCAGCAATAGCGGGGGGCCCGGGGAGCTGTTTTTT.